These T cell receptor beta chains were read from a single sample in a study of vaccination effects on CD4 cells after COVID-19. These receptors' antigens are unknown. Repertoires were generated with immunoSEQ multiplex PCR, while TCRdb's copy carries only in-frame clones and drops some. Here the sample spans around 69,000 clones, around 69% being singletons. This specimen was CD4+ T cells from PBMCs cultured with HCoV-229E spike peptides, taken after COVID-19 vaccination. Receptor source: a human donor who received a COVID-19 vaccine. Both conserved end residues are part of each CDR3. The D gene is left open where the match is weak. Clone size appears in some rows only: once, few, many, or a class for an expanded clone.

cdr3_nt cdr3_aa v_call d_call clone_size j_call
TGCGCCAGCAGCCAAGCGGGGGGAAACACCGGGGAGCTGTTTTTT CASSQAGGNTGELFF TRBV4-1 TRBD2 once TRBJ2-2
TGTGCCAGCTCACCCTTTGGGGACAGGGGGCGAGGAGCTTTCTTT CASSPFGDRGRGAFF TRBV18 TRBD1 few TRBJ1-1
TGTGCCAGCAGCTTAGATTTGGGGGGACTTAGCACAGATACGCAGTATTTT CASSLDLGGLSTDTQYF TRBV11-2 . . TRBJ2-3
TGTGCCAGCAGCCCCCAAGTCGGGGGAACCGGGGAGCTGTTTTTT CASSPQVGGTGELFF TRBV7-2 . . TRBJ2-2
TGCAGTGCTAGTCTTACGGCGAACACCGGGGAGCTGTTTTTT CSASLTANTGELFF TRBV20-1 . few TRBJ2-2
TGTGCCAGCAGTGAAACGGTTCCTGATGTCAAAAACATTCAGTACTTC CASSETVPDVKNIQYF TRBV2 . . TRBJ2-4
TGCGCCAGCAGCTTGCTATCAAGGGGAATCGGCAATGAGCAGTTCTTC CASSLLSRGIGNEQFF TRBV5-1 . . TRBJ2-1
TGTGCCAGTAGTTACAGCTCAACCTCGAACACTGAAGCTTTCTTT CASSYSSTSNTEAFF TRBV19 . . TRBJ1-1
TGTGCCAGCAGGCCTATTGGGGGGTGGCTGTTTTTT CASRPIGGWLFF TRBV11-2 . . TRBJ2-2
TGTGCCACCAGTGAATTAGGGACAGGGGGAGCAGATACGCAGTATTTT CATSELGTGGADTQYF TRBV24-1 TRBD1 . TRBJ2-3
TGCGCCAGCAGCCAATTCAACCCAAGCACAGATACGCAGTATTTT CASSQFNPSTDTQYF TRBV4-1 . . TRBJ2-3
TGTGCCAGCAGCTTGGCACTACAGAACAATCAGCCCCAGCATTTT CASSLALQNNQPQHF TRBV5-8 . . TRBJ1-5
TGTGCCAGCGATGGTCAAACAGATACGCAGTATTTT CASDGQTDTQYF TRBV2 . . TRBJ2-3
TGCGCCAGCAGCTTGTCGGCTGCAGGGGCTAATCAGCCCCAGCATTTT CASSLSAAGANQPQHF TRBV5-1 . . TRBJ1-5
TGTGCCAGCAGGTCGGACTCTGGAAACACCATATATTTT CASRSDSGNTIYF TRBV6-6 . few TRBJ1-3
TGCAGTGCTAGTCCGAGGGGGGCTGAAGCTTTCTTT CSASPRGAEAFF TRBV20-1 . . TRBJ1-1
TGCGCCAGCAGCCAGGGTGAGTCACCCCTCCACTTT CASSQGESPLHF TRBV4-3 . . TRBJ1-6
TGTGCCAGCAGCTCCCAGGGAACAGGCGCCAATGAGCAGTTCTTC CASSSQGTGANEQFF TRBV11-3 . . TRBJ2-1
TGTGCCAGCAGTTCTACCTGGCGGTATGGCTACACCTTC CASSSTWRYGYTF TRBV12-3/TRBV12-4 . . TRBJ1-2
TGCGCCAGCAGCTTGATAGCAGAAAACACAGATACGCAGTATTTT CASSLIAENTDTQYF TRBV5-1 . . TRBJ2-3
TGTGCCAGCAGTCCCACAGGGTACTTTGTCCGGGCCATTCAGTACTTC CASSPTGYFVRAIQYF TRBV28 . few TRBJ2-4
TGCGCCAGCAGCCAAGGATTAACCAGGGCCCCAATATATGGCTACACCTTC CASSQGLTRAPIYGYTF TRBV4-1 . . TRBJ1-2
TGTGCCAGCAGTGGACACTTTGAAGCTTTCTTT CASSGHFEAFF TRBV5-6 . . TRBJ1-1
TGTGCCAGCAGCCCCCTTCGGGAAAAACTGTTTTTT CASSPLREKLFF TRBV3-1/TRBV3-2 . once TRBJ1-4
TGTGCCAGCAGTGATGGACAGGGGAACACTGAAGCTTTCTTT CASSDGQGNTEAFF TRBV2 TRBD1 . TRBJ1-1
TGTGCCAGCAGTGAAAGGACAGGGAGCACAGATACGCAGTATTTT CASSERTGSTDTQYF TRBV6-1 TRBD1 . TRBJ2-3
TGCGCCAGCAGTCCTGAACAGGGTCAAGCCCTCGGGGCCAACGTCCTGACTTTC CASSPEQGQALGANVLTF TRBV10-1 . few TRBJ2-6
TGCGCCAGCGGGGACAGGTTTGAGACCCAGTACTTC CASGDRFETQYF TRBV5-1 TRBD1 . TRBJ2-5
TGCAGCGTTGACCAGGGGCCACGATACGGCTACACCTTC CSVDQGPRYGYTF TRBV29-1 . . TRBJ1-2
TGTGCCAGCAGCCAAGATTATCGGGTATGGTTGGATGGGGCCAACGTCCTGACTTTC CASSQDYRVWLDGANVLTF TRBV3-1/TRBV3-2 . . TRBJ2-6
TGTGCCAGTAGCGCGGACAGGGGGCATGCCGGCAATCAGCCCCAGCATTTT CASSADRGHAGNQPQHF TRBV19 TRBD1 once TRBJ1-5
TGTGCCAGTTCCCGGGGGGCCCTAGGAGAGACCCAGTACTTC CASSRGALGETQYF TRBV5-6 . . TRBJ2-5
TGTGCCAGCAGCTTATCGGGGAACACTGAAGCTTTCTTT CASSLSGNTEAFF TRBV7-9 . few TRBJ1-1
TGTGCCAGCGGGGGACAGGGGGCACGGGACACCGGGGAGCTGTTTTTT CASGGQGARDTGELFF TRBV2 TRBD1 . TRBJ2-2
TGTGCCGCTTGCGGACAGAGTATCTCTGGGGCCAACGTCCTGACTTTC CAACGQSISGANVLTF TRBV28 . few TRBJ2-6
TGCGCCAGCAGCTTGGGTCCAGGGACGGACGATACGCAGTATTTT CASSLGPGTDDTQYF TRBV5-1 . . TRBJ2-3
TGTGCCAGCAGCTTCCAGGGAGCTACAAACACCGGGGAGCTGTTTTTT CASSFQGATNTGELFF TRBV11-2 . . TRBJ2-2
TGTGCCAGCAGCCCCGGGACAACAGCGGGACGTCAGTACTTC CASSPGTTAGRQYF TRBV6-6 . once TRBJ2-4
TGTGCCAGTAGTCGGGACAGATACAATGAGCAGTTCTTC CASSRDRYNEQFF TRBV19 TRBD1 few TRBJ2-1
TGTGCCAGCAGTTACGTGGGGCCAAATTCACCCCTCCACTTT CASSYVGPNSPLHF TRBV6-5 . . TRBJ1-6
TGTGCCAGCACCGGGGGGCTTTTAGAGACCCAGTACTTC CASTGGLLETQYF TRBV6-5 . . TRBJ2-5